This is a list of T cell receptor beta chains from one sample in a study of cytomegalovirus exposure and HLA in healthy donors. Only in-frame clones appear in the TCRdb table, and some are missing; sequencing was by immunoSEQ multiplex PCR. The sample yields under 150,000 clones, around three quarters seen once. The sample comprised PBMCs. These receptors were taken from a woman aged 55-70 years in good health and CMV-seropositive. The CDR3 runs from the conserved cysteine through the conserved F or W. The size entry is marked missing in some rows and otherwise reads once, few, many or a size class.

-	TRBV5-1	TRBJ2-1	CASSPSRDRAPGGNEQFF
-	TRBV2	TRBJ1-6	CASLSYNSPLHF
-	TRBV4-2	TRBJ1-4	CASSPRDRMGNEKLFF
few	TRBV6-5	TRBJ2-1	CASSYSGAGDYNEQFF
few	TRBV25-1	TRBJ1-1	CASSESGRGKAEAFF
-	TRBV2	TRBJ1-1	CASAGQGATEAFF
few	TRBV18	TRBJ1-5	CASSRRESNQPQHF
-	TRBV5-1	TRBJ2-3	CASSLGDRGFHRDTQYF
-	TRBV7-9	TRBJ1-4	CAIGDSRFLNEKLFF
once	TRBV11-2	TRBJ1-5	CASSLGTGGAVQPQHF
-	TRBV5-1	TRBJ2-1	CASSLEWGQGKVEQFF
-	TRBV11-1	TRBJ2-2	CASTPRGARGTGELFF
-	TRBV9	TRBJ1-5	CASSATGLGNQPQHF
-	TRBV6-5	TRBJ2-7	CASSGHFGSYEQYF
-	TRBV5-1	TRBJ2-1	CASSSTTSGGAGEQFF
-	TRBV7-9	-	CASIPPGGRYYEQYF
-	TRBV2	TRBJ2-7	CASSDRGYEQYF
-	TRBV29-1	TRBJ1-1	CSVDYRVDTEAFF
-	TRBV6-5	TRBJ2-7	CASSYSGGTGPYEQYF
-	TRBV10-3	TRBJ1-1	CAIKEGVTEAFF
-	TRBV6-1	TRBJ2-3	CASSDQTGVGDTQYF
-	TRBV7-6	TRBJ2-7	CASSLAGGQSPTYEQYF